The present TCR beta chain was sequenced within a study of metastatic and nonmetastatic thyroid tumors. At the level of the study: Thyroid patients, malignant and benign, had repertoires compared across blood and tumor or nodule tissue.

For this clone: Its target is unknown.

Regarding the study as a whole: Benign nodules reportedly had significantly lower TCR beta diversity than malignant thyroid tumors in blood and tumor.

No treatment had been given to any patient before thyroid surgery. Authors' analysis steps: A classifier for distant metastasis in papillary thyroid cancer was constructed using CDR3 differences observed across clinicopathological groups. TCRdb re-called clones via MiXCR from the PCR reads. These V and J calls derive from TCRdb rather than the authors' analysis. There are 25,000 to 35,000 clones in the sample; 30% occur only once, and roughly a third lies in the top ten. The ends lost 6 bases at V and 4 bases at J; junction bases unmatched: 7. The CDR3 covers 14 residues. The TCR sequence derives from a female donor with papillary thyroid cancer or a benign thyroid nodule (not recorded which). Some clones in this sample may be carry-over from other donors' samples. The specimen sequenced was blood. V usage is TRBV12-3 or TRBV12-4 and J usage is TRBJ1-1, with 8 bases that match TRBD1. The CDR3 region is CASSRQTGATEAFF. The CDR3 nucleotides read TGTGCCAGCAGCCGGCAGACAGGGGCCACTGAAGCTTTCTTT.